This is a list of T cell receptor beta chains from one sample in a study of early T cells in non-severe SARS-CoV-2 infection. Each CDR3 protein is one row after TCRdb ran MiXCR on the 5' RACE reads. Here the sample spans 40,000 to 60,000 distinct CDR3 sequences, about an eighth being singletons. Sequenced input: whole blood. Receptors originate from an adult who was a healthcare worker with PCR-confirmed SARS-CoV-2 infection or an uninfected control (not recorded which). CDR3s include the opening cysteine and the closing phenylalanine or tryptophan. The D gene is left open where the match is weak. The size field is filled for only some rows; it gives once, few, many or a size class.

size	V	J	D	length	DNA	CDR3
-	TRBV6-6	TRBJ1-1	TRBD1	15	TGTGCCAGCAGTTACTCCAACCCAGGGGGCCTAGAAGCTTTCTTT	CASSYSNPGGLEAFF
few	TRBV2	TRBJ2-5	-	13	TGTGCCAGCAGACCCACGAGTTTGGAGACCCAGTACTTC	CASRPTSLETQYF
many	TRBV11-1	TRBJ2-2	-	14	TGTGCCAGCAAAACCACGGGGAACACCGGGGAGCTGTTTTTT	CASKTTGNTGELFF
-	TRBV3-1	TRBJ2-3	-	12	TGTGCCAGCAGCCAAGCGGCAGATACGCAGTATTTT	CASSQAADTQYF
few	TRBV5-5	TRBJ1-5	-	16	TGTGCCAGCAGTCTCCTGAGGGGAGATAGCAATCAGCCCCAGCATTTT	CASSLLRGDSNQPQHF
many	TRBV24-1	TRBJ2-7	-	11	TGTGCCACCAGTGATTTGGACGAGCAGTACTTC	CATSDLDEQYF
-	TRBV20-1	TRBJ2-7	-	14	TGCAGTGCTAGCCCCACCGGTCCACACTACGAGCAGTACTTC	CSASPTGPHYEQYF
-	TRBV6-1	TRBJ1-2	-	14	TGTGCCAGCAGTGGGGGACATCTTAACTATGGCTACACCTTC	CASSGGHLNYGYTF
-	TRBV28	TRBJ1-1	-	11	TGTGCCAGCAGGTCTCCCACTGAAGCTTTCTTT	CASRSPTEAFF
few	TRBV19	TRBJ2-1	TRBD1	15	TGTGCCAGTACCATCGGACAGGGGAAAGTGAATGAGCAGTTCTTC	CASTIGQGKVNEQFF
-	TRBV11-3	TRBJ2-4	TRBD1	17	TGTGCCTGCAGCTTTGTAGGGGGCTCTCTAGCCAAAAACATTCAGTACTTC	CACSFVGGSLAKNIQYF
-	TRBV12-5	TRBJ1-1	-	13	TGTGCTAGTGGTCTTCGCTCTGACACTGAAGCTTTCTTT	CASGLRSDTEAFF
once	TRBV11-2	TRBJ1-1	-	15	TGTGCCAGCAGCTTAGTGCAGAACGTGAACACTGAAGCTTTCTTT	CASSLVQNVNTEAFF
-	TRBV20-1	TRBJ2-7	-	15	TGCAGTGCTAGAGAAGATGAAGGGCTTAGCTACGAGCAGTACTTC	CSAREDEGLSYEQYF
few	TRBV4-2	TRBJ1-6	TRBD1	14	TGTGCCAGCAGCCACGGGACAGAAGATTCACCCCTCCACTTT	CASSHGTEDSPLHF
few	TRBV3-1	TRBJ2-2	TRBD1	15	TGTGCCAGCAGCCGAAAGACAGGGGATGTCGGGGAGCTGTTTTTT	CASSRKTGDVGELFF
-	TRBV7-9	TRBJ2-5	-	12	TGTGCCAGCACGGGGGCGCAAGAGACCCAGTACTTC	CASTGAQETQYF
many	TRBV6-2/TRBV6-3	TRBJ1-5	-	15	TGTGCCAGCAGTGCTGGGCTTGGGTATGGCCAGCCCCAGCATTTT	CASSAGLGYGQPQHF
many	TRBV20-1	TRBJ2-7	TRBD2	12	TGCAGTCTTTCTAGCGGGAGTTACGAGCAGTACTTC	CSLSSGSYEQYF
many	TRBV9	TRBJ2-1	TRBD2	15	TGTGCCAGCAGCGTAGAGGGGCGGGGGTACAATGAGCAGTTCTTC	CASSVEGRGYNEQFF
-	TRBV7-2	TRBJ2-2	-	14	TGTGCCAGCAGCAAAGGGGACCAAAGCGGGGAGCTGTTTTTT	CASSKGDQSGELFF
many	TRBV20-1	TRBJ2-2	-	13	TGCAGTGCTACCCGGGACAACACCGGGGAGCTGTTTTTT	CSATRDNTGELFF
-	TRBV7-9	TRBJ2-7	TRBD2	15	TGTGCCAGCAGCTATAGCGGAGGGAGGGCCAACGAGCAGTACTTC	CASSYSGGRANEQYF
many	TRBV10-1	TRBJ2-6	-	16	TGCGCCAGCACGGGACGGACCTTCTCTGGGGCCAACGTCCTGACTTTC	CASTGRTFSGANVLTF
-	TRBV20-1	TRBJ2-5	TRBD2	15	TGCAGTGCTAACCCTTTGCTAGCGGGAGGAGAGACCCAGTACTTC	CSANPLLAGGETQYF
-	TRBV20-1	TRBJ1-2	-	15	TGCAGTGCTAGCCCGCGGTCTAACCCTAACTATGGCTACACCTTC	CSASPRSNPNYGYTF
many	TRBV10-3	TRBJ1-2	TRBD1	15	TGTGCCATCAGTTCTTGGACAGGGGATAACTATGGCTACACCTTC	CAISSWTGDNYGYTF
many	TRBV2	TRBJ2-3	TRBD2	15	TGTGCCAGTGTGTTTAGCGGGAGTTGGACAGATACGCAGTATTTT	CASVFSGSWTDTQYF
-	TRBV24-1	TRBJ2-2	-	16	TGTGCCACCAGTGATTCCCGGACAACGAACACCGGGGAGCTGTTTTTT	CATSDSRTTNTGELFF
few	TRBV20-1	TRBJ2-5	-	14	TGCAGTGCTCAGGGCCGGGAGTACCAAGAGACCCAGTACTTC	CSAQGREYQETQYF
-	TRBV29-1	TRBJ2-7	-	12	TGCAGCGTTGTCGGACAGCCCTACGAGCAGTACTTC	CSVVGQPYEQYF
many	TRBV12-3/TRBV12-4	TRBJ1-5	-	13	TGTGCCAGCAGTTTTGAGGCGGATCAGCCCCAGCATTTT	CASSFEADQPQHF
medium-sized	TRBV20-1	TRBJ2-7	TRBD1	16	TGCAGTGCTAGAGATCAGAAGACAGGGGCCTCCTACGAGCAGTACTTC	CSARDQKTGASYEQYF
-	TRBV20-1	TRBJ2-2	TRBD2	16	TGCAGTGCTAGATCCTTTAGCGGGGTGAACACCGGGGAGCTGTTTTTT	CSARSFSGVNTGELFF
-	TRBV6-5	TRBJ2-2	-	16	TGTGCCAGCAGTTACTCGGTATTACTGAACACCGGGGAGCTGTTTTTT	CASSYSVLLNTGELFF
many	TRBV28	TRBJ2-5	TRBD1	15	TGTGCCAGCAGCCAAGTTTGGGACAGACAAGAGACCCAGTACTTC	CASSQVWDRQETQYF
many	TRBV7-9	TRBJ1-4	-	14	TGTGCCAGCACCCCAGAGGGGATCGGTGAAAAACTGTTTTTT	CASTPEGIGEKLFF
-	TRBV28	TRBJ2-3	TRBD1	14	TGTGCCAGCAGCAGGGGGCGAGGCACAGATACGCAGTATTTT	CASSRGRGTDTQYF
-	TRBV30	TRBJ2-1	TRBD1	15	TGTGCCTGGATGACGGGACAGGGGGCCTACAATGAGCAGTTCTTC	CAWMTGQGAYNEQFF
-	TRBV29-1	TRBJ1-3	TRBD1	15	TGCAGCGCAGCAGGAGAGGGGGCTGGTGGAAACACCATATATTTT	CSAAGEGAGGNTIYF
many	TRBV9	TRBJ2-3	-	12	TGTGCCAGCAGCGTAGAGGGAGATACGCAGTATTTT	CASSVEGDTQYF
few	TRBV20-1	TRBJ2-1	TRBD2	14	TGCAGTGCGCCGGGACTAGCGGGGGTAAATGAGCAGTTCTTC	CSAPGLAGVNEQFF
-	TRBV12-3/TRBV12-4	TRBJ1-6	-	12	TGTGCCAGCAGTTTACGGGAGTCATCCCTCCACTTT	CASSLRESSLHF
-	TRBV6-2/TRBV6-3	TRBJ2-3	-	16	TGTGCCAGCAGTTCCCCCGACCGTCACAGCACAGATACGCAGTATTTT	CASSSPDRHSTDTQYF
few	TRBV3-2	TRBJ2-2	-	16	TGTGCCAGCAGCCCTAGGGGGCTAGGGGGCACCGGGGAGCTGTTTTTT	CASSPRGLGGTGELFF
few	TRBV12-3/TRBV12-4	TRBJ2-1	TRBD1	17	TGTGCCAGCAGTAAAACCGGGACAGGGAACTCCTACAATGAGCAGTTCTTC	CASSKTGTGNSYNEQFF
many	TRBV7-2	TRBJ1-4	TRBD1	14	TGTGCCAGCAGCTTTCAAGGGGGCACTGAAAAACTGTTTTTT	CASSFQGGTEKLFF
many	TRBV28	TRBJ2-1	TRBD2	12	TGTGCCAGCAGTTCGGGACTAGCGGTCCAGTTCTTC	CASSSGLAVQFF
-	TRBV28	TRBJ2-3	-	14	TGTGCCAGCAGCCAAGGGAGAATCCTGGATACGCAGTATTTT	CASSQGRILDTQYF
many	TRBV6-5	TRBJ2-6	-	15	TGTGCCAGCACCCCGGACAGCTCTGGGGCCAACGTCCTGACTTTC	CASTPDSSGANVLTF
-	TRBV19	TRBJ2-3	TRBD2	13	TGTGCCAGTCTAGCGGGGGGCACAGATACGCAGTATTTT	CASLAGGTDTQYF
once	TRBV29-1	TRBJ2-7	-	12	TGCAGCGCATCAACAGGGATCTACGAGCAGTACTTC	CSASTGIYEQYF
few	TRBV7-9	TRBJ2-7	-	15	TGTGCCAGCAGCCTTACCCTGGACAGCTCCTACGAGCAGTACTTC	CASSLTLDSSYEQYF
-	TRBV29-1	TRBJ2-1	-	16	TGCAGCGTTGAAGATTTGTTAGGGGGGACTAAGAATGAGCAGTTCTTC	CSVEDLLGGTKNEQFF
-	TRBV19	TRBJ1-1	-	14	TGTGCCAGTAGTATCCCGGGGGGGGCAGTTGAAGCTTTCTTT	CASSIPGGAVEAFF